This TCR beta chain was observed in a study of graft-versus-host responses after intestinal transplantation. Repertoires were generated with immunoSEQ multiplex PCR, while TCRdb's copy carries only in-frame clones and drops some. The sample yields more than 95,000 clones, about 90% seen once. As for this clone: Its antigen is not identified.

Per germline, CDR1 SQVTM and CDR2 ANQGSEA. The CDR3 spans 13 residues. V lost 6 bases to trimming and J lost 5 bases; unmatched junction nucleotides: 3. This sample comprised unstimulated CD4+ T cells sorted from spleen or lymph node cells, obtained before intestinal transplant. This clonotype originated in a human donor who received an intestinal transplant. The chain uses TRBV29-1 and TRBJ1-6, with 8 bases aligning to TRBD1. For the CDR3, the DNA is TGCAGCGTCGGACAGGGCAATAATTCACCCCTCCACTTT. Its translation: CSVGQGNNSPLHF.